This T cell receptor beta chain was obtained from a study of T cells in Graves' hyperthyroidism and ophthalmopathy. Patients were aged 18 to 65, had disease duration under 2 months, and had newly diagnosed hyperthyroidism. TCR beta CDR3 region amplification was performed from RNA transcripts. HTBI primers were employed in a first-round RT-PCR of the TCR CDR3. One entry per CDR3 protein results from TCRdb running MiXCR on the multiplex PCR reads. The sample yields around 760,000 distinct CDR3 sequences, roughly a third seen once. This clonotype was obtained from a woman between 40 and 55 years old with Graves' hyperthyroidism. The sample comprised blood.

The CDR3 coding sequence is TGTGCCAGCAGGGCCGCGGGCGGGGTGGAGTTGGCCCAGCATTTT. It is translated as CASRAAGGVELAQHF. The genes are TRBV11-2 and TRBJ1-5; D gene unclear. CDR1 SGHAT and CDR2 FQNNGV come from the germline V gene. The CDR3 consists of 15 residues. Trimming pared 6 bases from V and 11 bases from J, leaving 23 bases between.